This TCR beta chain was observed in a study of T cell repertoires in ileal Crohn's disease (dated by TCRdb to between 2018 and 2021). About the study as a whole: Median disease duration was about eight years, and around 40% of patients were identified as active smokers at the time of surgery. All patients had surgery for a complication: stricturing disease in about 60% and penetrating disease in 39%. Roughly half of the patients were given postoperative therapy, with around 20 on anti-TNF agents and roughly twelve on thiopurines. TCR repertoire analysis was done in roughly 57 Crohn's disease patients from a prospective multicentre cohort. The study was conducted in parallel with a multicentre cohort that was designed to identify predictors of early endoscopic recurrence following ileocolonic resection. Endoscopic postoperative recurrence was defined as a Rutgeerts score above i0. The study sequenced approximately 180 mucosal samples from around 57 patients, taken at several locations on the surgical specimen and at postoperative endoscopy.

This clone has only a few counts. Its binding antigen is unknown. No much larger clonotype is one base removed from it; base qualities were not supplied. To be eligible, patients had to be adults with ileal or ileocolonic Crohn's disease and an indication for ileocolonic resection. Whole ileal mucosal biopsies were stored frozen at -80°C before DNA extraction. Genomic DNA was isolated from frozen whole biopsies using a TRizol-based method, and the DNA was quantified with a NanoDrop 2000 spectrophotometer. For commercial TCRB immunosequencing, 450 to 550 nanograms of biopsy DNA were submitted for each sample. Adaptive Biotechnology amplified CDR3 regions from genomic DNA with a two-step multiplex PCR that controlled for amplification bias. Primers covering every V and J gene segment were used in the first PCR, while barcodes and Illumina adapters were added in the second PCR. CDR3 libraries were sequenced using an Illumina instrument. As for the original processing: Vendor-provided pipelines were combined with custom analysis of raw data in R/Bioconductor under R version 3.3.0. Clonality, ranging from 0 to 1, was calculated as the inverse of the normalised Shannon entropy of all productive clones. High-frequency clones were defined as the repertoire share of the top 100 clones, retaining only clones passing a 95% confidence test. Overlap between samples was measured with the Morisita-Horn index, while repertoire diversity was measured with the Simpson index. The immuneACCESS repertoire file appears here via TCRdb, limited to in-frame rearrangements. These files lack a portion of the clones; in checked studies, under half of the deficit traces to unresolved V genes, and the cause of the others is not known. Clonal size and the V and J genes are those of that table, whereas D and trimming came from the DNA. Recorded for this sample are roughly 2,400 clones; 55% to 80% of them occurred a single time. 13% to 15% of the sample is held by the ten biggest clonotypes.

Paper-wide results and their limitations: Sorted CD8 T cells carried more high-frequency clones than CD4 T cells, suggesting mucosal expansions were mainly CD8. Higher percentages of high-frequency clones at the time of surgery were linked to endoscopic recurrence, and every patient with clonality above 26.8% (18/57) had recurrence. A significantly higher proportion of clonal expansions was observed in active smokers at surgery than in non-smokers (about 25% vs 20%, p=0.02). Only a subgroup of patients, of unstated size, had their mucosal CD4 and CD8 T cells sorted and sequenced.

The CDR1 and CDR2 encoded by the germline V gene (reference sequence) are GTSNPN and SVGIG. Germline trimming amounts to 2 bases on V and 2 bases on J, with 5 as the count of junction bases outside the gene matches. From its cysteine to its phenylalanine, the CDR3 spans 14 amino acids. Just CDR3 DNA is preserved here, 42 bases in frame from base 1. This TCR derives from an adult with Crohn's disease. The chain is encoded by TRBV30 joined to TRBJ1-1; 7 central nucleotides agree with TRBD1. Sequences were obtained from ileal tissue. The CDR3 protein: CAWSPQGINTEAFF. The nucleotides read TGTGCCTGGAGTCCACAGGGGATCAACACTGAAGCTTTCTTT.